This TCR beta chain was documented in a study of technical replicates of blood from a handful of donors. Using immunoSEQ multiplex PCR, the repertoire was profiled, and TCRdb retains in-frame clones only, with some absent. The data hold approximately 50,000 clones, with roughly 84% observed a single time. This CDR3 region has 14 residues. V shed 2 bases and J shed 0 bases, with 7 bases lying between them. CDR1 MNHEY and CDR2 SVGAGI come from the germline V gene. The sample was PBMCs. The chain couples TRBV6-5 to TRBJ1-1; D is undetermined. The clonotype originates from a human donor in good health. Some clones in this sample may be carry-over from other donors' samples. CDR3: CASSYLRMNTEAFF. CDR3 nucleotide sequence: TGTGCCAGCAGTTACCTCAGGATGAACACTGAAGCTTTCTTT.